This T cell receptor beta chain originates from a study of cytomegalovirus exposure and HLA in healthy donors. Primers for the PCR totalled 60 Vbeta and 13 Jbeta. Methods used by the authors: The authors later counted about 80 million unique TCR beta chains, 8.5 million to 13 million of them shared. Sequencing used immunoSEQ multiplex PCR; TCRdb keeps in-frame clones, though not all of them. That table supplies the V and J calls and clone size; D and trimming were determined from the DNA. The data show 90,000 to 120,000 clones, about three quarters seen once. General study findings and limits: DRB1 had the most TCR associations and HLA-C the fewest, a later analysis found, with rates varying by HLA locus.

About this clone: Its antigen remains unidentified.

The CDR3 is 16 amino acids. V was clipped by 3 bases and J by 1 base, with 13 bases between them. Per germline, CDR1 SGHRS and CDR2 YFSETQ. The sample was PBMCs. This chain connects TRBV5-1 to TRBJ2-2; a possible D gene is TRBD1 (6 bases). The TCR sequence derives from a man aged 55 to 70 in good health and CMV-seropositive. The CDR3 sequence is CASSWDPTGNTGELFF. CDR3 in DNA: TGCGCCAGCAGCTGGGACCCGACAGGGAACACCGGGGAGCTGTTTTTT.